This TCR beta chain was sequenced during a study of blood T cell repertoires in COVID-19. Study-level information: Acute-phase and convalescent COVID-19 samples originated in the United States, Italy and Spain. In each case, the material was cDNA or gDNA derived from T cells, B-cell-depleted T cells, or PBMCs.

Clones were sequenced by immunoSEQ multiplex PCR, and TCRdb holds only the in-frame ones, with some missing. The table lists about 190,000 clones, 70% to 80% of them singletons. This CDR3 comprises 15 residues. Germline-derived CDR1 and CDR2 are MNHNS and SASEGT. Trimming removed 6 bases from V and 3 bases from J, with 14 bases in between. The clonotype originates from a man aged 45-65 years who had recovered from COVID-19. The chain carries TRBV6-1 and TRBJ2-2; D gene ambiguous. The material sequenced was peripheral blood. The CDR3: CASSYRNSDTGELFF. CDR3 nucleotide sequence: TGTGCCAGCAGCTACCGAAACAGTGACACCGGGGAGCTGTTTTTT.